The clone carrying this T cell receptor (beta chain) was seen repeatedly, ten times or more. The TCRbeta library incorporated unique molecular identifiers. In TCRdb, the PCR reads were re-called with MiXCR into one record per CDR3 protein. The sample records 260,000 or so distinct CDR3 sequences, more than 10% being singletons. This entry belongs to a study of T-cell reconstitution after alpha-beta-depleted transplantation in children. This CDR3 is built from 14 residues. CDR1 DFQATT and CDR2 SNEGSKA come from the germline V gene (reference sequence). Losses at the gene ends were 6 bases for V and 2 bases for J; bases not matched to a gene: 7.

The V call is TRBV20-1, the J call TRBJ2-3; 8 nucleotides align to TRBD2. The source is a human donor who donated a stem cell graft to a child with acute lymphoblastic leukemia. The material was PBMCs from the stem cell graft donor, obtained from the stem cell graft. CDR3 nucleotides: TGCAGTGCCAGGAGCGGGGGAAACACAGATACGCAGTATTTT. Amino acids: CSARSGGNTDTQYF.